This T cell receptor (beta chain) was identified during a study of OX40 agonist ivuxolimab in advanced cancers. Study as a whole: Patients were given ivuxolimab, an antibody that agonizes OX40 (CD134). Patients assigned to dose escalation were diagnosed with hepatocellular carcinoma, melanoma, renal cell or head and neck cancer.

A word on this clone: One junction end does not reproduce the germline sequence, and a read error may be involved.

The CDR3 contains 12 residues. Germline assignment: CDR1 SGHAT and CDR2 FQNNGV. The repertoire was sequenced with immunoSEQ multiplex PCR; TCRdb's copy has only in-frame clones and lacks some. The sample consists of roughly 65,000 clones, roughly 82% of them appearing once. The sequences come from CD4+ or CD8+ T cells sorted from blood, collected in a trial of the OX40 agonist ivuxolimab. This sequence joins TRBV11-2 and TRBJ2-2; D gene unclear. The receptor was derived from an adult with an advanced solid tumor such as melanoma, head and neck, liver or kidney cancer. As DNA, the CDR3 is TGTGCCAGCAGGTTAGACCGCGGGGAGCTGTTTTTT. This translates into CASRLDRGELFF.